The 28 T cell receptor beta chains below all came from one sample that was sequenced in a study of regulatory T cells in long-lasting Graves disease. Documented time point: newly diagnosed GD, antithyroid drugs for less than 3 months. With RNA extracted from PBMCs as input, the TCR library was made. Construction of the TCR beta libraries employed iRepertoire HTBI primers in conjunction with Arm-PCR of CDR3 regions. Using its own MiXCR run on the multiplex PCR reads, TCRdb lists one record per CDR3 protein. The profile shows roughly 610,000 distinct CDR3 sequences, roughly 15% of them singletons. This sample also belongs to another study, concerning T cells in Graves' hyperthyroidism and ophthalmopathy.

Source: peripheral blood mononuclear cells (PBMCs), taken at new diagnosis, from a patient treated with antithyroid drugs. The origin of the receptors is a woman aged 25 to 39 with Graves disease.

J is TRBJ2-7 and V is TRBV25-1, with 10 bases fitting TRBD1. The trim removed 4 bases at V and 5 bases at J, leaving 8 bases unmatched. Per germline, CDR1 MGHDK and CDR2 SYGVNS. The CDR3 is 15 amino acids. In nucleotides, the CDR3 is TGTGCCAGCAGTGCCGGGCGACAGGGGGCCCACGAGCAGTACTTC. Protein sequence: CASSAGRQGAHEQYF.

This clonotype was counted at least ten times. The chain has TRBV30 and TRBJ2-1, with 12 bases identical to TRBD2. This CDR3 spans 15 amino acids. With V trimmed by 2 bases and J by 4 bases, 3 bases remained unmatched. Germline CDR1 is GTSNPN and CDR2 is SVGIG (reference sequence). The CDR3 DNA reads TGTGCCTGGAGTTTGGGACTAGCGGGTTACAATGAGCAGTTCTTC. It is translated as CAWSLGLAGYNEQFF. The whole variable domain, remainder taken from reference TRBV30 and TRBJ2-1, is SQTIHQWPATLVQPVGSPLSLECTVEGTSNPNLYWYRQAAGRGLQLLFYSVGIGQISSEVPQNLSASRPQDRQFILSSKKLLLSDSGFYLCAWSLGLAGYNEQFFGPGTRLTVL.

This clonotype occurred a few times. The chain recombines TRBV30 with TRBJ1-1; no firm D call. This CDR3 has 13 residues. The germline gives CDR1 GTSNPN, CDR2 SVGIG (reference sequence). Trimming shortened V by 3 bases and J by 1 base, and 9 bases separated the two germline ends. CDR3 bases: TGTGCCTGGAGCCCCCTCGGGAACACTGAAGCTTTCTTT. It codes for CAWSPLGNTEAFF.

The rearrangement joins TRBV7-2 to TRBJ2-5; TRBD2 matches at 10 bases. Trimming removed 5 bases from V and 0 bases from J; junction bases left unmatched: 3. The CDR3 is 15 amino acids. The germline gives CDR1 SGHTA, CDR2 FQGNSA. CDR3 nucleotide sequence: TGTGCCAGCAGCCCTAGCGGGAGTTACCAAGAGACCCAGTACTTC. This gives the protein CASSPSGSYQETQYF.

This clonotype was detected ten times or more. The J gene is TRBJ1-4, the V gene TRBV30; D gene ambiguous. The V end lost 1 base, the J end lost 4 bases, and 7 bases lay between the germline ends. CDR1 is GTSNPN, CDR2 SVGIG, per germline (reference sequence). CDR3 length: 13 residues. The CDR3 DNA reads as TGTGCCTGGAGTGGGGGTTTTAATGAAAAACTGTTTTTT. This codes for CAWSGGFNEKLFF.

This clonotype was observed a few times. The chain has TRBV6-1 and TRBJ1-4; D gene uncertain. Germline-derived CDR1 and CDR2 are MNHNS and SASEGT. Between the trimmed V and J ends, which lost 6 bases and 8 bases, there was a span of 16 bases. The CDR3 loop spans 14 amino acids. CDR3 nucleotides: TGTGCCAGCAGGGCGCCTTCGGATTTGGAAAAACTGTTTTTT. Translation: CASRAPSDLEKLFF.

A word on this clonotype: This could be a read error, since a much larger clone is one nucleotide away. DNA of the CDR3: TGCAGCGTTGGAGGACAGGGGAGGTACAATGAGCAGTTCTTC. Its protein is CSVGGQGRYNEQFF. This chain uses TRBV29-1 with TRBJ2-1, with TRBD1 matching over 9 bases. The germline V gene encodes CDR1 SQVTM and CDR2 ANQGSEA. The J segment lost 4 bases and the V segment lost 4 bases, leaving 5 bases of the junction unmatched. The CDR3 extends over 14 amino acids.

The V call is TRBV7-2, the J call TRBJ2-5; TRBD1 might be the D (5 bases). This CDR3 has 14 amino acids. The germline V and J ends were trimmed by 1 base and 5 bases, with 11 bases remaining between them. The germline gives CDR1 SGHTA, CDR2 FQGNSA. The CDR3 region is CASSLVQGTETQYF. For the CDR3, the DNA is TGTGCCAGCAGCTTAGTTCAGGGTACGGAGACCCAGTACTTC. The entire variable domain, with the rest obtained from reference TRBV7-2 and TRBJ2-5, is as follows: GAGVSQSPSNKVTEKGKDVELRCDPISGHTALYWYRQSLGQGLEFLIYFQGNSAPDKSGLPSDRFSAERTGGSVSTLTIQRTQQEDSAVYLCASSLVQGTETQYFGPGTRLLVL.

This chain links TRBV7-9 with TRBJ1-3; D gene unclear. Germline CDR1 and CDR2: SEHNR and FQNEAQ (reference sequence). The CDR3 consists of 16 residues. V lost 5 bases and J 0 bases, leaving 14 bases between the germline ends. The CDR3 spells CASSQGPLASGNTIYF. The CDR3 region has the DNA TGTGCCAGCAGCCAAGGACCCTTAGCCTCTGGAAACACCATATATTTT.

The genes are TRBV5-1 and TRBJ2-1; unclear D gene. V lost 4 bases to trimming and J lost 10 bases, with 9 bases between them. The CDR3 runs 11 residues. Germline V gene lookup returns CDR1 SGHRS and CDR2 YFSETQ. The CDR3 DNA is TGCGCCAGCAGCCCTTTAACCGAGCAGTTCTTC. Translated: CASSPLTEQFF. Full variable domain (missing parts from reference TRBV5-1 and TRBJ2-1): KAGVTQTPRYLIKTRGQQVTLSCSPISGHRSVSWYQQTPGQGLQFLFEYFSETQRNKGNFPGRFSGRQFSNSRSEMNVSTLELGDSALYLCASSPLTEQFFGPGTRLTVL.

A few counts support this clonotype. The gene calls are TRBV6-5 and TRBJ1-6; D is unclear. With 0 bases removed from V and 7 bases from J, the gap between germline ends came to 7 bases. The CDR3 contains 14 residues. Germline CDR1 is MNHEY and CDR2 is SVGAGI. The CDR3 is CASSYSIGNSPLHF. The CDR3 DNA reads TGTGCCAGCAGTTACTCGATCGGGAATTCACCCCTCCACTTT.

This clonotype was found once. V usage is TRBV7-2 and J usage is TRBJ2-3; 9 bases fit TRBD2. Germline V CDR1 and CDR2: SGHTA, FQGNSA. This CDR3 contains 16 residues. Unmatched junction bases numbered 10, after V lost 5 bases and J lost 4 bases. CDR3 coding DNA: TGTGCCAGCAGCCCCCTAGCGGGGAGGGGCGCAGATACGCAGTATTTT. The encoded protein is CASSPLAGRGADTQYF.

The sample holds many counts of this clonotype. The junction departs from the called germline gene at one end, perhaps through a read error. V and J are TRBV30 and TRBJ1-2; TRBD1 might be the D (5 bases). CDR3 length: 12 residues. In germline, CDR1 is GTSNPN, CDR2 SVGIG (reference sequence). The CDR3 is CAWSVNSFGQDF. The CDR3 DNA reads as TGTGCCTGGAGTGTAAACTCTTTTGGACAAGACTTC.

In this sample, this clonotype turned up many times. The V gene is TRBV29-1, the J gene TRBJ2-3; 7 nucleotides align to TRBD2. Germline trimming cut 5 bases from V and 4 bases from J; bases unmatched to any gene: 9. The CDR3 length is 14 residues. Germline loops: CDR1 SQVTM, CDR2 ANQGSEA. Here the CDR3 DNA reads TGCAGCGTTCCGGGACTATCCCCTCCAGATACGCAGTATTTT. It encodes CSVPGLSPPDTQYF.

This clonotype was picked up a small number of times. Given a much more abundant clone one base away, this may be a read error. The rearrangement links TRBV2 to TRBJ1-1; the D gene is possibly TRBD1 (6 bases). The CDR3 is made up of 14 amino acids. The germline CDR1 and CDR2 sequences are SNHLY and FYNNEI. V was trimmed by 8 bases and J by 0 bases, leaving 13 bases between them. The CDR3 here is CASEAGGVNTEAFF. CDR3 DNA sequence: TGTGCCAGCGAGGCCGGGGGCGTGAACACTGAAGCTTTCTTT.

This clonotype was seen many times. The genes are TRBV28 and TRBJ2-3; tentatively, D is TRBD1 or TRBD2 (5 bases each). CDR1 and CDR2 (germline): MDHEN, SYDVKM. V was shortened by 4 bases and J by 0 bases, with 8 bases between the two germline ends. The CDR3 runs to 14 residues. This CDR3 reads CASSWDRSTDTQYF. CDR3 in DNA: TGTGCCAGCAGTTGGGACCGTAGCACAGATACGCAGTATTTT.

This clonotype was seen ten or more times. This chain connects TRBV5-1 to TRBJ1-1; 11 positions agree with TRBD1. This CDR3 comprises 14 residues. The trim removed 7 bases at V and 0 bases at J, leaving 2 bases unmatched. CDR1 SGHRS and CDR2 YFSETQ come from the germline V gene. The CDR3 DNA reads as TGCGCCAGCGGGACAGGGGGGATGAACACTGAAGCTTTCTTT. It translates to CASGTGGMNTEAFF. The variable domain in full, completed from reference TRBV5-1 and TRBJ1-1, reads KAGVTQTPRYLIKTRGQQVTLSCSPISGHRSVSWYQQTPGQGLQFLFEYFSETQRNKGNFPGRFSGRQFSNSRSEMNVSTLELGDSALYLCASGTGGMNTEAFFGQGTRLTVV.

This clonotype was seen more than once but under ten times. This rearrangement joins TRBV6-1 to TRBJ1-5, with TRBD1 matching 9 bases. CDR1 and CDR2 from the germline V gene are MNHNS and SASEGT. J lost 4 bases, V lost 5 bases, and 12 bases had no gene match. CDR3 length: 17 residues. CDR3 sequence (DNA): TGTGCCAGCAGTCCCGGGACAGGGCGTCCGGGGAATCAGCCCCAGCATTTT. This gives the protein CASSPGTGRPGNQPQHF.

In its sample, this clonotype was seen many times. The chain links TRBV28 to TRBJ2-7, with D perhaps matching TRBD1 or TRBD2 (5 bases each). V dropped 6 bases and J dropped 0 bases, with 15 bases sitting between them. The length of the CDR3 is 15 residues. The germline CDR1 and CDR2 sequences are MDHEN and SYDVKM. The chain's CDR3 is CASSTGRGASYEQYF. The CDR3 DNA reads TGTGCCAGCAGCACGGGACGAGGCGCCTCCTACGAGCAGTACTTC. Based on the CDR3 plus reference TRBV28 and TRBJ2-7, the full variable domain is DVKVTQSSRYLVKRTGEKVFLECVQDMDHENMFWYRQDPGLGLRLIYFSYDVKMKEKGDIPEGYSVSREKKERFSLILESASTNQTSMYLCASSTGRGASYEQYFGPGTRLTVT.

This clonotype was counted only a few times. The chain combines TRBV19 with TRBJ2-3; D is possibly TRBD2 (5 bases). The germline V and J ends were trimmed by 0 bases and 0 bases, with 10 bases remaining between them. The germline CDR1 and CDR2 sequences are LNHDA and SQIVND (reference sequence). This CDR3 is 16 amino acids long. CDR3 sequence: CASSIDRLASTDTQYF. CDR3 DNA: TGTGCCAGTAGTATAGATCGCCTAGCCAGCACAGATACGCAGTATTTT.

The sample holds one count of this clonotype. This may come from a read error, since a much larger clone is one base off. The V call is TRBV6-2 or TRBV6-3, the J call TRBJ2-7; D is ambiguous. The CDR3 has 13 amino acids. Trimming shortened V by 3 bases and J by 3 bases, and 9 bases separated the two germline ends. CDR1 MNHEY and CDR2 SVGEGT come from the germline V gene. CDR3 in DNA: TGTGCCAGCAGTTATATCAGAGGCTACGAGCAGTACTTC. Translated, it gives CASSYIRGYEQYF.

V is TRBV24-1 and J is TRBJ1-1; D remains ambiguous. Germline loops: CDR1 KGHDR, CDR2 SFDVKD. Trimming took 9 bases from V and 2 from J, leaving 9 bases between them. The CDR3 extends over 12 amino acids. This chain's CDR3 is CATRRGNTEAFF. The CDR3 region has the DNA TGTGCCACCCGCCGGGGAAACACTGAAGCTTTCTTT.

This clonotype was detected a few times. The chain joins TRBV14 to TRBJ2-2; D possibly corresponds to TRBD2 (5 bases). The CDR3 consists of 15 residues. V was trimmed by 2 bases and J by 5 bases, leaving 12 bases between them. From germline, CDR1 is SGHDN and CDR2 FVKESK. In nucleotides, the CDR3 is TGTGCCAGCAGCCAACGGAGGCTCCGGACCGGGGAGCTGTTTTTT. This encodes CASSQRRLRTGELFF.

This clonotype was found many times. The genes are TRBV6-1 and TRBJ1-2; 8 bases match TRBD1. This CDR3 has 15 residues. The germline V gene encodes CDR1 MNHNS and CDR2 SASEGT. The J segment lost 8 bases and the V segment lost 10 bases, leaving 18 bases of the junction unmatched. CDR3 region: CAISHPGQGVKGYTF. The CDR3 nucleotides read TGTGCCATCTCCCACCCCGGACAGGGCGTAAAAGGCTACACCTTC.

V gene TRBV11-3 combines with J gene TRBJ2-1; no clear D. CDR1 SGHNT and CDR2 YENEEA come from the germline V gene. V was cut by 2 bases and J by 5 bases, with 7 bases left in between. This CDR3 contains 13 residues. The CDR3 loop is CASSLTRNNEQFF. The DNA for the CDR3 is TGTGCCAGCAGCTTAACCAGAAACAATGAGCAGTTCTTC.

With respect to this clonotype: A much more abundant neighbour one base away suggests this may be a read error. The V and J genes are TRBV6-5 and TRBJ2-1; TRBD1 might be the D (6 bases). The V end lost 0 bases, the J end lost 10 bases, and 16 bases lay between the germline ends. Per germline, CDR1 MNHEY and CDR2 SVGAGI. The CDR3 is 15 amino acids. The CDR3 nucleotides read TGTGCCAGCAGTTACTCGACGTCGAGGGGGTCCGAGCAGTTCTTC. This encodes CASSYSTSRGSEQFF.

This clonotype showed up just a few times. The chain combines TRBV20-1 with TRBJ2-7; the D is unclear. V dropped 6 bases and J dropped 3 bases, with 18 bases sitting between them. Germline loops: CDR1 DFQATT, CDR2 SNEGSKA (reference sequence). CDR3 size: 14 residues. DNA of the CDR3: TGCAGTGCCCAAGACCCCCCGTCCTACTACGAGCAGTACTTC. This sequence encodes CSAQDPPSYYEQYF.

This clonotype appeared a few times. This chain joins TRBV9 and TRBJ2-3; 8 bases line up with TRBD1. With V trimmed by 0 bases and J by 4 bases, 1 base remained unmatched. CDR1 and CDR2 from the germline V gene are SGDLS and YYNGEE. The CDR3 sequence is 14 residues long. The chain's CDR3 is CASSVEQGADTQYF. The CDR3 nucleotides read TGTGCCAGCAGCGTAGAACAGGGGGCAGATACGCAGTATTTT.